In this sample, the clone carrying this TCR beta chain turned up many times. Its antigen is as yet unknown. The source material, RNA transcripts, was used to amplify TCR beta CDR3 regions. HTBI primers were used for first-round RT-PCR of the TCR CDR3. Using its own MiXCR run on the multiplex PCR reads, TCRdb lists one record per CDR3 protein. The data contain 340,000 or so distinct CDR3 sequences, 16% of them singletons. In germline, CDR1 is SGHRS, CDR2 YFSETQ. V was shortened by 2 bases and J by 1 base, with 12 bases between the two germline ends. CDR3 length equals 15 residues. This sample is drawn from a study of T cells in Graves' hyperthyroidism and ophthalmopathy. Study overall: The initial diagnosis was the point when peripheral blood was collected, ahead of any treatment. Overall study findings and caveats: Blood also contained most expanded thyroid clonotypes above 0.001.

The V and J genes are TRBV5-1 and TRBJ1-1; weak D call: TRBD1 (5 bases). Sequencing was performed on blood. This sequence originates from a man under 40 with Graves' hyperthyroidism. This chain's CDR3 is CASSFGWGENTEAFF. CDR3 coding DNA: TGCGCCAGCAGCTTTGGTTGGGGGGAGAACACTGAAGCTTTCTTT.